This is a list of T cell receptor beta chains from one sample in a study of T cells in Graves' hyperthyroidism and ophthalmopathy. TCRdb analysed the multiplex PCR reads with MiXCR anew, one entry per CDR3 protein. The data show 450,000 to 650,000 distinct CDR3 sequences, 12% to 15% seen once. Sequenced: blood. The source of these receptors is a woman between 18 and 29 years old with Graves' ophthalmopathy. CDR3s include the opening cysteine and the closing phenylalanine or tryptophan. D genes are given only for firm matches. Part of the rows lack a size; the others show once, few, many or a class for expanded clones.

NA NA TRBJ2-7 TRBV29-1 CGALPRSYEQYF TGCGGCGCCCTCCCGCGTTCCTACGAGCAGTACTTC
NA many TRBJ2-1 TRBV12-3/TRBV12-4 CASRSRDSLYNEQFF TGTGCCAGCAGATCCCGGGACTCTCTCTACAATGAGCAGTTCTTC
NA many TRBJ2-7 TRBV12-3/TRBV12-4 CASSFGVPLYEQYF TGTGCCAGCAGTTTCGGAGTTCCTTTATACGAGCAGTACTTC
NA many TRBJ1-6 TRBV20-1 CSARRGLYNSPLHF TGCAGTGCTAGGCGAGGCCTCTATAATTCACCCCTCCACTTT
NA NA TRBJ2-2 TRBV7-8 CASNGADTGELFF TGTGCCAGCAACGGGGCGGACACCGGGGAGCTGTTTTTT
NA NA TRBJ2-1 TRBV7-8 CASSLEVGAWGRDNEQFF TGTGCCAGCAGCTTAGAAGTGGGAGCCTGGGGTCGGGACAATGAGCAGTTCTTC
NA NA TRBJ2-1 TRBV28 CASSLDQGYNEQFF TGTGCCAGCAGTTTAGACCAGGGGTACAATGAGCAGTTCTTC
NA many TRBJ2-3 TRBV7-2 CASSPGPSTDTQYF TGTGCCAGCAGCCCGGGACCATCCACAGATACGCAGTATTTT
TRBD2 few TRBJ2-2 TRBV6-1 CASSQTSGSGTGELFF TGTGCCAGCAGTCAGACTAGCGGGAGCGGCACCGGGGAGCTGTTTTTT
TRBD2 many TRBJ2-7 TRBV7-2 CASSLGLADYEQYF TGTGCCAGCAGCTTAGGGCTAGCGGACTACGAGCAGTACTTC
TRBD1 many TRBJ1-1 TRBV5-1 CASSRGQGNTEAFF TGCGCCAGCAGCAGGGGACAGGGGAACACTGAAGCTTTCTTT
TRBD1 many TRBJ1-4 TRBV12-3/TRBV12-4 CASSFGTAGEKLFF TGTGCCAGCAGTTTCGGGACAGCGGGTGAAAAACTGTTTTTT
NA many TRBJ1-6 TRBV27 CASSLSRAGDSPLHF TGTGCCAGCAGTTTATCGAGGGCGGGGGATTCACCCCTCCACTTT
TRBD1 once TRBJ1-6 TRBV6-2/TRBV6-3 CASTKGQGLLSYNSPLHF TGTGCCAGCACCAAAGGACAGGGGCTCCTCTCCTATAATTCACCCCTCCACTTT
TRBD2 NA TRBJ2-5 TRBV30 CAWSGTSGNQETQYF TGTGCCTGGAGTGGTACTAGCGGAAACCAAGAGACCCAGTACTTC
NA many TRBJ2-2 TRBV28 CASSLGTLPNTGELFF TGTGCCAGCAGTTTGGGGACCCTTCCCAACACCGGGGAGCTGTTTTTT
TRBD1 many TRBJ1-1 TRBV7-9 CASSEDRPQAFF TGTGCCAGCAGCGAGGACAGGCCCCAAGCTTTCTTT
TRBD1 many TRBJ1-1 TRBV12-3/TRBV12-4 CASSFGDRAEAFF TGTGCCAGCAGTTTCGGGGACAGGGCTGAAGCTTTCTTT
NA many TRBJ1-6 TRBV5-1 CASSSTTGNSPLHF TGCGCCAGCAGCTCTACCACAGGAAATTCACCCCTCCACTTT
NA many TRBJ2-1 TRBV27 CASNPVWSSYNEQFF TGTGCCAGCAACCCTGTGTGGAGCTCCTACAATGAGCAGTTCTTC
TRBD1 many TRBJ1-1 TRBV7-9 CASSSGTANTEAFF TGTGCCAGCAGCTCGGGGACAGCCAACACTGAAGCTTTCTTT
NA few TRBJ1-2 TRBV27 CASSVIAGAFTGYTF TGTGCCAGCAGTGTTATTGCGGGGGCGTTCACTGGCTACACCTTC
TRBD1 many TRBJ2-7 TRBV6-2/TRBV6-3 CASRGQGSYEQYF TGTGCCAGCAGGGGACAGGGGTCCTACGAGCAGTACTTC
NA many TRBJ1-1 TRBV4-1 CASSQVQGGPEAFF TGCGCCAGCAGCCAAGTTCAGGGAGGTCCCGAAGCTTTCTTT
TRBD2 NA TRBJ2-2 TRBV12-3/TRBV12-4 CASSEGLAGDTGELFF TGTGCCAGCAGCGAGGGACTAGCGGGAGACACCGGGGAGCTGTTTTTT
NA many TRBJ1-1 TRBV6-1 CASSEYGSEAFF TGTGCCAGCAGTGAATATGGAAGTGAAGCTTTCTTT
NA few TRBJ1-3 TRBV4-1 CASSQGSRGEGNTIYF TGCGCCAGCAGCCAAGGGTCCAGGGGCGAAGGAAACACCATATATTTT
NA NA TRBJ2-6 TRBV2 CASRESLGSGANVLTF TGTGCCAGCAGAGAGTCTCTGGGGTCTGGGGCCAACGTCCTGACTTTC
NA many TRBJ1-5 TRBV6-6 CASSYSDPSNQPQHF TGTGCCAGCAGTTACTCGGACCCAAGCAATCAGCCCCAGCATTTT
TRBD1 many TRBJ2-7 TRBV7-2 CASSHRDRGPYEQYF TGTGCCAGCAGCCACCGGGACAGGGGGCCCTACGAGCAGTACTTC
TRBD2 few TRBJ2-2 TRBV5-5 CASSPGGSATSRLAGELFF TGTGCCAGCAGCCCCGGGGGGTCGGCGACTAGCAGGCTCGCCGGGGAGCTGTTTTTT
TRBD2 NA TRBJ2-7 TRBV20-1 CSAVPGLAGLYEQYF TGCAGTGCTGTCCCGGGACTAGCGGGCCTCTACGAGCAGTACTTC
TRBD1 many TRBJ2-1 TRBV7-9 CASSSPDRGNNEQFF TGTGCCAGCAGCTCACCGGACAGGGGAAACAATGAGCAGTTCTTC
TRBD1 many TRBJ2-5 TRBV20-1 CSARTRQGAGETQYF TGCAGTGCTAGAACTCGTCAGGGGGCCGGAGAGACCCAGTACTTC
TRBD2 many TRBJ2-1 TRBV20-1 CSATNPRLAGYNEQFF TGCAGTGCCACAAACCCGCGACTAGCGGGGTACAATGAGCAGTTCTTC
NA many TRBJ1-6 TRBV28 CASSPIGTQRGFSPLHF TGTGCCAGCAGTCCTATCGGGACCCAACGGGGGTTTTCACCCCTCCACTTT
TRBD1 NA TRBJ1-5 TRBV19 CASRGTGGYGPQHF TGTGCCAGTAGGGGGACAGGTGGATATGGGCCCCAGCATTTT
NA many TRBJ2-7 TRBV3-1 CASSAGTGLIGEQYF TGTGCCAGCAGCGCCGGGACGGGCCTTATCGGCGAGCAGTACTTC